This T cell receptor (beta chain) was recovered during a study of T cell responses to AZD1222 COVID-19 vaccine. For the study at large: Second-dose recipients at about 4 or about 12 weeks were treated as one pooled group. Findings and caveats of the study: Rises in breadth and depth of Spike-specific TCRs came after two AZD1222 doses. Repertoire sampling happened only post peak T cell response. The donors showed a predominance of white British ancestry and of females, with possible underestimation of clonal diversity.

V was shortened by 0 bases and J by 7 bases, with 11 bases between the two germline ends. The germline V gene encodes CDR1 SGHTS and CDR2 YDEGEE. CDR3 length: 14 amino acids. The method was immunoSEQ multiplex PCR; TCRdb's version includes in-frame clones alone and lacks a portion of them. The sample has 100,000 to 150,000 clones; about nine tenths are singletons. A remark on this clone: Its target is not known.

Here the sequenced sample was peripheral blood, taken on day 0 of AZD1222 vaccination. The chain uses TRBV5-8 and TRBJ2-1; D assignment may be TRBD1 or TRBD2 (5 bases each). The TCR comes from an adult in good health. In DNA form, the CDR3 reads TGTGCCAGCAGCTTGGCCATGGGGGAGAATGAGCAGTTCTTC. It yields the protein CASSLAMGENEQFF. Full variable domain (rest looked up from reference TRBV5-8 and TRBJ2-1): EAGVTQSPTHLIKTRGQQATLRCSPISGHTSVYWYQQALGLGLQFLLWYDEGEERNRGNFPPRFSGRQFPNYSSELNVNALELEDSALYLCASSLAMGENEQFFGPGTRLTVL.